This TCR beta chain emerged from a study of blood T cell repertoires in COVID-19. Germline V lookup: CDR1 LNHDA, CDR2 SQIVND (reference sequence). This CDR3 has 14 residues. The ends lost 5 bases at V and 9 bases at J; junction bases unmatched: 9. TCRdb's table, derived via immunoSEQ multiplex PCR, lists solely in-frame clones and lacks some. The sample lists 350,000 or so clones, approximately 90% occurring once. V is TRBV19 and J is TRBJ1-4, with 7 bases identical to TRBD1. This receptor was identified in a woman aged 25-40 years with COVID-19, enrolled during active disease. Sequencing was done on a sample of peripheral blood. The chain's CDR3 is CASSDTGVMKKLFF. The CDR3 region has the DNA TGTGCCAGTAGTGATACAGGGGTAATGAAAAAACTGTTTTTT.